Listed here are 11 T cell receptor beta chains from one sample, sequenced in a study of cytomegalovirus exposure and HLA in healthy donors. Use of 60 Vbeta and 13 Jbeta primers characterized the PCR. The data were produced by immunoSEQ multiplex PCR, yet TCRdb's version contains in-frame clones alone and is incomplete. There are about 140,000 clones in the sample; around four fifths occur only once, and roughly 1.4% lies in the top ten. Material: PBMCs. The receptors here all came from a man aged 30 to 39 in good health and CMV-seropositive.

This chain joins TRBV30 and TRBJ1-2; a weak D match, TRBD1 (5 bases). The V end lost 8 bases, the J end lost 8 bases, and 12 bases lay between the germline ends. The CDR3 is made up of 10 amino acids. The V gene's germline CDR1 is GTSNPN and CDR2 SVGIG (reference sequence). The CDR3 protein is CARGIVGYTF. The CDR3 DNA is TGTGCCCGGGGGATAGTGGGCTACACCTTC.

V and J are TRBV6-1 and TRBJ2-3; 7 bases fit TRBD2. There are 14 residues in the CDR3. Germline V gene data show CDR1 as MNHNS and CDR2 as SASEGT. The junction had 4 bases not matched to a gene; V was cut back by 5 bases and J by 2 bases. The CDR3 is CASSSSGPTDTQYF. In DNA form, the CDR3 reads TGTGCCAGCAGTTCTAGCGGACCCACAGATACGCAGTATTTT.

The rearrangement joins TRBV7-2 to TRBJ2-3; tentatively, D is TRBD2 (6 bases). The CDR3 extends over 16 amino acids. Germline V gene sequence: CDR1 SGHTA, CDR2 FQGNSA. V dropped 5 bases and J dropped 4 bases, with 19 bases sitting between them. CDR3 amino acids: CASSLMAGSPPDTQYF. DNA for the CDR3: TGTGCCAGCAGCCTCATGGCGGGGTCCCCCCCAGATACGCAGTATTTT.

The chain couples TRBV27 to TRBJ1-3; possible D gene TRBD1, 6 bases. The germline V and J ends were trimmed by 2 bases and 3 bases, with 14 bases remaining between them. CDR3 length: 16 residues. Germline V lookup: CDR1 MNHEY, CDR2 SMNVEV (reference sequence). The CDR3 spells CASSLPGKGGGNTIYF. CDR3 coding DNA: TGTGCCAGCAGTTTACCGGGCAAAGGGGGTGGAAACACCATATATTTT.

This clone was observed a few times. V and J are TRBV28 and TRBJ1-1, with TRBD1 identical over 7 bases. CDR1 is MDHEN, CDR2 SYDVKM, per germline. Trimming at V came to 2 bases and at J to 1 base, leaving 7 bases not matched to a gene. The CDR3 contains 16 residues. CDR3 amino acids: CASSLARRDRNTEAFF. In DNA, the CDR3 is TGTGCCAGCAGTTTAGCTCGCCGGGACAGGAACACTGAAGCTTTCTTT.

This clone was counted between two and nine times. In DNA, the CDR3 is TGTGCCAGCAGCCCCGAGGACAGGGTGTTCAGGAACACCATATATTTT. It encodes CASSPEDRVFRNTIYF. The J gene is TRBJ1-3, the V gene TRBV14; 8 bases agree with TRBD1. Germline CDR1 SGHDN, CDR2 FVKESK. The CDR3 has 16 residues. With V trimmed by 4 bases and J by 7 bases, 12 bases remained unmatched.

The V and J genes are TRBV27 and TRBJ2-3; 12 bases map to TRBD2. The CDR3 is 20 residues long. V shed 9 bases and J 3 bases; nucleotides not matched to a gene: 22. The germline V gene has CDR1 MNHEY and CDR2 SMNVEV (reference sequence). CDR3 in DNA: TGTGCCAGTACCAAACGACCAACCGGACTAGCGGGGATAGAAACAGATACGCAGTATTTT. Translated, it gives CASTKRPTGLAGIETDTQYF.

CDR3: CASSMTSGGARTDTQYF. The DNA of the CDR3 is TGTGCCAGCAGTATGACTAGCGGGGGGGCCCGGACAGATACGCAGTATTTT. The genes are TRBV27 and TRBJ2-3; TRBD2 aligns across 14 bases. J gave up 3 bases and V 5 bases, and 7 bases lay outside the gene matches. Looked up from germline, CDR1 is MNHEY and CDR2 is SMNVEV (reference sequence). The CDR3 is 17 residues long.

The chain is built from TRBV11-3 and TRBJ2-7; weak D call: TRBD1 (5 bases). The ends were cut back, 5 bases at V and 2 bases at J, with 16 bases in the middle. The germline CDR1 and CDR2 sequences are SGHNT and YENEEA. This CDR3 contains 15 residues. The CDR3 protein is CASSPSDRKTYEQYF. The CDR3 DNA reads TGTGCCAGCAGCCCGAGCGACAGAAAAACCTACGAGCAGTACTTC.

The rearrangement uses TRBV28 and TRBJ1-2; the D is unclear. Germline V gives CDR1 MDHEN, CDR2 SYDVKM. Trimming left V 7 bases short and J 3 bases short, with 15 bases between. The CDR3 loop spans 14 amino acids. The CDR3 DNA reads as TGTGCCAGCACCAGAGAGGCAGCTTACTATGGCTACACCTTC. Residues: CASTREAAYYGYTF.

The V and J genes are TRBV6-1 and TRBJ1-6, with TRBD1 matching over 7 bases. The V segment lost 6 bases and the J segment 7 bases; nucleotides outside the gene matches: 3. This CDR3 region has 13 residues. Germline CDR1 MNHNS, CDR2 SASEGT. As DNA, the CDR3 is TGTGCCAGCAGAGGACAGGTGAATTCACCCCTCCACTTT. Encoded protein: CASRGQVNSPLHF.